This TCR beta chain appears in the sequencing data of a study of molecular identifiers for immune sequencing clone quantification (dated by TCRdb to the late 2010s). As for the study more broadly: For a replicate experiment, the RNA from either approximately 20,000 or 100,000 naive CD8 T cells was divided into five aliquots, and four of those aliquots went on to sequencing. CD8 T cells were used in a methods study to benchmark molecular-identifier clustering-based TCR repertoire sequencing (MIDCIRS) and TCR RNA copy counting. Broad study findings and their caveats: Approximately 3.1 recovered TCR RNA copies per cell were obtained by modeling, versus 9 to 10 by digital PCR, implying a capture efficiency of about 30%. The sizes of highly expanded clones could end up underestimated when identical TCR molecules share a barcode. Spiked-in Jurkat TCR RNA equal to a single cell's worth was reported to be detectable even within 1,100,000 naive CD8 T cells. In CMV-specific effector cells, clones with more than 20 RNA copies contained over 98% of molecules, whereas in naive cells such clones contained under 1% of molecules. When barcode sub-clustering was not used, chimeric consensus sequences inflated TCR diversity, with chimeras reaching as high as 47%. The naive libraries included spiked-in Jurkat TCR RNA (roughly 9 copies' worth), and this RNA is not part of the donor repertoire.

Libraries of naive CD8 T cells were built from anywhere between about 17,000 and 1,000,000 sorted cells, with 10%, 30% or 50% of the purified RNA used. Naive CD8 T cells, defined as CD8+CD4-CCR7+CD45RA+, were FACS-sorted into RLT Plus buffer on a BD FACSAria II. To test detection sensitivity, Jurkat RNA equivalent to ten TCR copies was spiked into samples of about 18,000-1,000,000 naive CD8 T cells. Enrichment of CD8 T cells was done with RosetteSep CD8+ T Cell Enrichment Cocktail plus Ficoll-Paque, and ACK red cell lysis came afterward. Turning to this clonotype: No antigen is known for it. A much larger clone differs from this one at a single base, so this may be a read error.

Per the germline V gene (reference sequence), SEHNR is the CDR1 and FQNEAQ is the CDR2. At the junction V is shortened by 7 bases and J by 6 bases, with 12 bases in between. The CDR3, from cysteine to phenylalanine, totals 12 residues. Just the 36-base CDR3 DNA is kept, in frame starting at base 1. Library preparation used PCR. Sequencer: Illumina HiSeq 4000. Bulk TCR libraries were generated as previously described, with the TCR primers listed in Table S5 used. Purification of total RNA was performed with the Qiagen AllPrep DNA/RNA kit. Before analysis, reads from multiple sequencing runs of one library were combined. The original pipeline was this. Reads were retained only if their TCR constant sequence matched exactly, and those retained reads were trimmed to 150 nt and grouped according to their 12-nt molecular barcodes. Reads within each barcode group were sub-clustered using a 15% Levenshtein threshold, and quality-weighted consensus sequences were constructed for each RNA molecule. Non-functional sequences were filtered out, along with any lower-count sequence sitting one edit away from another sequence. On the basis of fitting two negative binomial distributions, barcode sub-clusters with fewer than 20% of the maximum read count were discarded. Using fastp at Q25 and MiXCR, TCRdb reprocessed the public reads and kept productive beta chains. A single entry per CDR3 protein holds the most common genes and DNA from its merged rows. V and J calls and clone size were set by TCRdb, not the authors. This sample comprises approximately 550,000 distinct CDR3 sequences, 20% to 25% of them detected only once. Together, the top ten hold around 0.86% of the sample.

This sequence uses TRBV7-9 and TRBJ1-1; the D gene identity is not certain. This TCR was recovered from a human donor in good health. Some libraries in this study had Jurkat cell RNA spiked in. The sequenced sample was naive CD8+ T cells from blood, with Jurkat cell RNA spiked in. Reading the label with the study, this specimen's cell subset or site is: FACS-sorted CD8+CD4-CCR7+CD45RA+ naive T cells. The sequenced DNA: TGTGCCAGCACGGGGTTTGGCGCTGAAGCTTTCTTT. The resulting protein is CASTGFGAEAFF.